This passage covers 27 T cell receptor beta chains from one sample sequenced in a study of memory CD8 T cells in hepatitis C reinfection. Indicated time point: peak reinfection, 3 to 8 weeks after reinfection detection. The sorted cells went straight to TCR sequencing with no prior in vitro expansion. Produced via immunoSEQ multiplex PCR; TCRdb's table is partial and in-frame only. Of more than 35,000 clones listed, approximately 87% are singletons. Sequencing used naive CD8+ T cells sorted from blood. The receptor set was obtained from a young man with hepatitis C virus infection.

The chain links TRBV4-1 to TRBJ2-1, with D maybe TRBD2 (7 bases). The CDR3 consists of 16 residues. Germline lookup yields CDR1 MGHRA and CDR2 YSYEKL. Trimming took 4 bases from V and 7 from J, leaving 20 bases between them. The CDR3 here is CASSLQEGGGLNEQFF. The CDR3 coding sequence is TGCGCCAGCAGCCTCCAAGAGGGGGGGGGCCTAAATGAGCAGTTCTTC.

This sequence joins TRBV7-9 and TRBJ2-1; D possibly corresponds to TRBD2 (6 bases). V was shortened by 8 bases and J by 8 bases, with 16 bases between the two germline ends. Germline V lookup: CDR1 SEHNR, CDR2 FQNEAQ (reference sequence). The CDR3 sequence is 13 residues long. CDR3 amino acids: CASAGEAWYEQFF. CDR3 DNA: TGTGCCAGCGCCGGGGAGGCGTGGTATGAGCAGTTCTTC.

The chain has TRBV4-1 and TRBJ2-3; possibly TRBD2 for D (6 bases). The CDR3 runs 18 residues. V was clipped by 2 bases and J by 0 bases, with 18 bases between them. Germline assignment: CDR1 MGHRA and CDR2 YSYEKL. CDR3 protein: CASSQNLGVAGSTDTQYF. CDR3 sequence (DNA): TGCGCCAGCAGCCAAAACCTCGGAGTGGCGGGAAGCACAGATACGCAGTATTTT.

The chain employs TRBV5-5 and TRBJ1-2; TRBD1 matches 8 bases. Germline V gene data show CDR1 as SGHKS and CDR2 as YYEKEE (reference sequence). V lost 4 bases to trimming and J lost 2 bases; unmatched junction nucleotides: 4. The CDR3 is 14 residues long. DNA of the CDR3: TGTGCCAGCAGCGGGACAGGCTCCAACTATGGCTACACCTTC. Protein: CASSGTGSNYGYTF.

The V gene is TRBV11-2, the J gene TRBJ2-5; 7 positions match TRBD2. Gene TRBJ2-7 matches the end of the DNA better, so the J call may be wrong. This CDR3 is built from 13 residues. Germline V gives CDR1 SGHAT, CDR2 FQNNGV. The CDR3 loop reads CASNSAGDYEQYF. The CDR3 DNA sequence: TGTGCCAGCAATAGTGCGGGAGATTACGAGCAGTACTTC.

The chain couples TRBV19 to TRBJ2-3; maybe TRBD1 (6 bases). Trimming shortened V by 5 bases and J by 1 base, and 13 bases separated the two germline ends. The CDR3 spans 15 residues. In germline, CDR1 is LNHDA, CDR2 SQIVND (reference sequence). The DNA of the CDR3 is TGTGCCAGTAGTTGGACAGAAAAAGGCACAGATACGCAGTATTTT. This encodes CASSWTEKGTDTQYF.

The chain joins TRBV4-1 to TRBJ2-1, with unresolved D. Trimming pared 0 bases from V and 0 bases from J, leaving 15 bases between. Germline CDR1 reads MGHRA; CDR2 reads YSYEKL. CDR3 length equals 18 residues. The CDR3 is CASSQDLLGPSSYNEQFF. DNA for the CDR3: TGCGCCAGCAGCCAAGATCTCCTTGGTCCTAGCTCCTACAATGAGCAGTTCTTC.

The V call is TRBV4-1, the J call TRBJ2-1; D possibly corresponds to TRBD2 (5 bases). CDR3 size: 16 residues. Trimming shortened V by 0 bases and J by 3 bases, and 12 bases separated the two germline ends. CDR1 is MGHRA, CDR2 YSYEKL, per germline. The CDR3 DNA reads as TGCGCCAGCAGCCAAGAGTCAAGCGGTCTCTACAATGAGCAGTTCTTC. This codes for CASSQESSGLYNEQFF.

This clone was seen a handful of times. CDR3 residues: CASRLGLADAGELFF. The CDR3 DNA reads as TGTGCCAGCAGACTGGGACTAGCGGACGCCGGGGAGCTGTTTTTT. V gene TRBV11-2 combines with J gene TRBJ2-2; 11 bases line up with TRBD2. The CDR3 is 15 amino acids. Trimming took 6 bases from V and 6 from J; bases not matched to a gene: 6. Germline V CDR1 and CDR2: SGHAT, FQNNGV.

The rearrangement links TRBV10-2 to TRBJ1-1; D gene unclear. Per germline, CDR1 WSHSY and CDR2 SAAADI. The CDR3 covers 14 residues. V lost 1 base and J lost 2, with 8 bases in between. The CDR3 protein is CASSEFILNTEAFF. CDR3 in DNA: TGCGCCAGCAGTGAGTTTATTTTAAACACTGAAGCTTTCTTT.

J is TRBJ2-1 and V is TRBV11-2; TRBD2 agrees at 8 bases. CDR3 length: 18 amino acids. Trimming at V came to 4 bases and at J to 6 bases, leaving 17 bases not matched to a gene. Per germline, CDR1 SGHAT and CDR2 FQNNGV. The CDR3 loop reads CASSSPSGIAGPSNEQFF. CDR3 DNA: TGTGCCAGCAGCTCCCCTTCAGGCATAGCGGGACCTTCCAATGAGCAGTTCTTC.

The rearrangement joins TRBV6-1 to TRBJ1-4; no definite D call. Germline V gene data show CDR1 as MNHNS and CDR2 as SASEGT. Trimming removed 1 base from V and 4 bases from J, with 7 bases in between. The CDR3 is made up of 14 amino acids. CDR3 protein: CASSEDSFNEKLFF. As DNA, the CDR3 is TGTGCCAGCAGTGAAGACAGTTTTAATGAAAAACTGTTTTTT.

The rearrangement links TRBV27 to TRBJ2-1, with 14 nucleotides matching TRBD2. CDR1 is MNHEY and CDR2 is SMNVEV in the germline V gene (reference sequence). The CDR3 has 14 residues. V dropped 4 bases and J dropped 9; count of bases not matched to a gene: 2. The CDR3 nucleotides are TGTGCCAGCAGTTGGACTAGCGGGGGGACTGAGCAGTTCTTC. Translated: CASSWTSGGTEQFF.

J is TRBJ2-5 and V is TRBV28, with D hard to call. The J call may be mistaken, given a closer DNA end match to TRBJ2-7. Germline assignment: CDR1 MDHEN and CDR2 SYDVKM. The length of the CDR3 is 14 residues. CDR3 in amino acids: CASSPDGYSYEQYF. CDR3 DNA: TGTGCCAGCAGCCCAGACGGGTACTCCTACGAGCAGTACTTC.

The V call is TRBV27, the J call TRBJ1-5; 8 bases are shared with TRBD1. Germline V CDR1 and CDR2: MNHEY, SMNVEV (reference sequence). CDR3 length equals 14 residues. V lost 5 bases, J lost 6 bases, and 6 bases stayed unmatched. CDR3 bases: TGTGCCAGCAGTGTCAGGGGGCGCGGTCAGCCCCAGCATTTT. Protein sequence: CASSVRGRGQPQHF.

The chain employs TRBV6-6 and TRBJ1-2, with D maybe TRBD1 (5 bases). Trimming cost V 4 bases and J 6 bases, with 12 bases left between them. CDR3 size: 13 residues. Germline CDR1 MNHNY, CDR2 SVGAGI (reference sequence). In DNA, the CDR3 is TGTGCCAGCAGTTTTGGGGCAGTCCATGGCTACACCTTC. This gives the protein CASSFGAVHGYTF.

The V call is TRBV28, the J call TRBJ2-7, with D perhaps matching TRBD2 (6 bases). The ends were cut back, 5 bases at V and 0 bases at J, with 14 bases in the middle. Germline CDR1 is MDHEN and CDR2 is SYDVKM. This CDR3 region has 15 residues. CDR3: CASSVGGLSSYEQYF. CDR3 bases: TGTGCCAGCAGTGTCGGGGGTTTAAGCTCCTACGAGCAGTACTTC.

The CDR3 reads CASSKRGRGARDTQYF. As DNA, the CDR3 is TGTGCCAGCAGCAAGAGGGGCCGGGGGGCAAGAGATACGCAGTATTTT. The chain recombines TRBV7-2 with TRBJ2-3; D may be TRBD2 (7 bases). V shed 5 bases and J shed 5 bases, with 20 bases lying between them. The germline V gene has CDR1 SGHTA and CDR2 FQGNSA. This CDR3 has 16 residues.

This chain links TRBV4-1 with TRBJ1-6; D possibly corresponds to TRBD1 (5 bases). The CDR3 is 15 amino acids. The V and J ends lost 1 base and 9 bases respectively, with 13 bases between them. The germline V gene has CDR1 MGHRA and CDR2 YSYEKL. CDR3 amino acids: CASSQVEQDGSPLHF. The CDR3, as DNA: TGCGCCAGCAGCCAAGTCGAACAGGATGGTTCACCCCTCCACTTT.

The genes are TRBV7-6 and TRBJ2-7, with D unclear. CDR3 length equals 11 residues. Germline V CDR1 and CDR2: SGHVS, FNYEAQ. V was shortened by 6 bases and J by 7 bases, with 10 bases between the two germline ends. CDR3 protein: CASRLHREQYV. CDR3 nucleotides: TGTGCCAGCAGATTACATAGGGAGCAGTACGTC.

This CDR3 is CASSHRDIGQPQHF. In DNA, the CDR3 is TGTGCCAGCAGCCACCGGGACATCGGGCAGCCCCAGCATTTT. The chain has TRBV11-2 and TRBJ1-5; maybe TRBD1 (6 bases). V dropped 5 bases and J dropped 7 bases, with 15 bases sitting between them. The CDR3 covers 14 residues. Per germline, CDR1 SGHAT and CDR2 FQNNGV.

The V gene is TRBV4-1, the J gene TRBJ2-7; D gene unclear. The CDR3 totals 14 residues. Germline CDR1 reads MGHRA; CDR2 reads YSYEKL. V lost 0 bases and J lost 5, with 11 bases in between. The CDR3 region is CASSQDTGWNEQYF. The CDR3 bases are TGCGCCAGCAGCCAAGATACCGGGTGGAACGAGCAGTACTTC.

This clone was observed once. DNA for the CDR3: TGTGCCAGCAGCTTGGGACTAGCGGGGGGCGATACGCAGTATTTT. It is translated as CASSLGLAGGDTQYF. V gene TRBV5-4 combines with J gene TRBJ2-3; 13 bases are shared with TRBD2. The CDR3 spans 15 residues. V was clipped by 0 bases and J by 6 bases; unmatched bases: 1. The germline V gene has CDR1 SGHNT and CDR2 YYREEE (reference sequence).

V usage is TRBV4-1 and J usage is TRBJ1-2; D is uncertain. Germline V CDR1 and CDR2: MGHRA, YSYEKL. Trimming removed 1 base from V and 8 bases from J, with 14 bases in between. The CDR3 runs to 14 residues. CDR3 in amino acids: CASSQAGEVLGYTF. The DNA for the CDR3 is TGCGCCAGCAGCCAAGCTGGAGAAGTATTGGGCTACACCTTC.

The chain links TRBV15 to TRBJ1-1; TRBD1 is a possible D gene (6 bases). Germline CDR1 is LNHNV and CDR2 is YYDKDF (reference sequence). The CDR3 has 12 residues. Deletions cut 4 bases from V and 6 bases from J, with 9 bases between. In DNA form, the CDR3 reads TGTGCCACCAGCACCGGACAGTCTGAAGCTTTCTTT. It translates to CATSTGQSEAFF.

This clone was recorded once. The J gene is TRBJ2-1, the V gene TRBV6-1; the D gene is possibly TRBD1 (6 bases). Trimming cost V 3 bases and J 1 base, with 10 bases left between them. This CDR3 contains 15 residues. Germline assignment: CDR1 MNHNS and CDR2 SASEGT. The CDR3: CASSDEGVSYNEQFF. CDR3 DNA: TGTGCCAGCAGTGACGAGGGGGTTTCCTACAATGAGCAGTTCTTC.

This clone was detected a few times. The CDR3 region has the DNA TGTGCCATCAGTGAGCCGCTTTCGGACAGAGAAGCTTTCTTT. This sequence encodes CAISEPLSDREAFF. This chain links TRBV10-3 with TRBJ1-1; possibly TRBD1 for D (6 bases). Germline-derived CDR1 and CDR2 are ENHRY and SYGVKD. Trimming shortened V by 2 bases and J by 8 bases, and 15 bases separated the two germline ends. This CDR3 has 14 amino acids.